The source of this TCR beta chain is a study of T cells in localized non-small cell lung cancer. Findings of the study overall: Of the tissues analyzed, uninvolved adjacent lung showed maximal T cell clonality, greater than tumor.

Repertoires were generated with immunoSEQ multiplex PCR, while TCRdb's copy carries only in-frame clones and drops some. This table holds tens of thousands of clones, more than 85% found once. Trimming left V 5 bases short and J 7 bases short, with 12 bases between. CDR3 length: 13 amino acids. CDR1 is LNHDA and CDR2 is SQIVND in the germline V gene (reference sequence). In the case of this clone: The antigen remains unidentified.

This chain links TRBV19 with TRBJ1-5; D ambiguous. The sample here was peripheral blood, taken before any cancer treatment. This receptor was identified in a female donor over 55 with stage I lung adenocarcinoma. The chain's CDR3 is CASSSRGGQPQHF. The CDR3 DNA reads TGTGCCAGTAGTTCTCGGGGAGGGCAGCCCCAGCATTTT.